Listed here are 29 T cell receptor beta chains from one sample, sequenced in a study of T cell changes during pregnancy in multiple sclerosis. Repertoires were generated with immunoSEQ multiplex PCR, while TCRdb's copy carries only in-frame clones and drops some. The repertoire consists of tens of thousands of clones, with 92% occurring once and the leading ten covering around 4.9%. This material consisted of peripheral blood, taken in the first trimester of pregnancy. The receptors were sampled from a female donor in good health, enrolled as a control in a pregnancy study.

The chain employs TRBV6-1 and TRBJ1-1; 10 bases line up with TRBD1. The CDR3 covers 15 residues. The germline CDR1 and CDR2 sequences are MNHNS and SASEGT. Trimming cost V 3 bases and J 5 bases; bases outside gene matches: 6. The CDR3, as DNA: TGTGCCAGCAGTGATCCGGACAGGGGGGTAACTGAAGCTTTCTTT. It translates to CASSDPDRGVTEAFF.

This rearrangement joins TRBV5-4 to TRBJ2-2, with 8 bases fitting TRBD2. Trimming removed 2 bases from V and 2 bases from J; junction bases left unmatched: 5. This CDR3 is 16 amino acids long. In germline, CDR1 is SGHNT, CDR2 YYREEE (reference sequence). The CDR3 sequence is CASSLNLAGNTGELFF. DNA for the CDR3: TGTGCCAGCAGCTTAAACCTAGCGGGTAACACCGGGGAGCTGTTTTTT.

The chain has TRBV2 and TRBJ1-2; D not certain. Germline V CDR1 and CDR2: SNHLY, FYNNEI. The CDR3 extends over 11 amino acids. Trimming pared 3 bases from V and 4 bases from J, leaving 3 bases between. This CDR3 reads CASSDVYGYTF. CDR3 in DNA: TGTGCCAGCAGTGACGTCTATGGCTACACCTTC.

With respect to this clone: The same CDR3 can be traced to other DNA sequences in this sample. This chain joins TRBV6-6 and TRBJ1-2; D is unclear. Trimming took 4 bases from V and 3 from J, leaving 12 bases between them. CDR1 and CDR2 (germline): MNHNY, SVGAGI (reference sequence). The CDR3 is made up of 14 amino acids. The CDR3 DNA follows: TGTGCCAGCAGTTCTATTAGTGTCGACTATGGCTACACCTTC. This encodes CASSSISVDYGYTF.

This chain uses TRBV19 with TRBJ2-1; 7 nucleotides match TRBD2. Germline V gene lookup returns CDR1 LNHDA and CDR2 SQIVND (reference sequence). The J segment lost 1 base and the V segment lost 5 bases, leaving 5 bases of the junction unmatched. This CDR3 contains 15 residues. The CDR3 DNA is TGTGCCAGTAGTGCTACTAGCGAGTCCTACAATGAGCAGTTCTTC. Protein product: CASSATSESYNEQFF.

The J gene is TRBJ1-6, the V gene TRBV5-1, with 10 bases lining up with TRBD1. CDR3 length equals 16 residues. V shed 3 bases, J shed 8 bases, and the junction held 8 bases outside the gene matches. The germline CDR1 and CDR2 sequences are SGHRS and YFSETQ. The chain's CDR3 is CASSSMRQGADSPLHF. CDR3 bases: TGCGCCAGCAGCTCGATGAGACAGGGGGCTGATTCACCCCTCCACTTT.

The rearrangement links TRBV25-1 to TRBJ1-1; no reliable D call. From germline, CDR1 is MGHDK and CDR2 SYGVNS. This CDR3 spans 13 amino acids. Deletions cut 1 base from V and 5 bases from J, with 8 bases between. The CDR3 sequence is CASSEWAGTEAFF. CDR3 bases: TGTGCCAGCAGTGAATGGGCGGGGACTGAAGCTTTCTTT.

V and J are TRBV27 and TRBJ2-3, with TRBD2 as a possible D gene (5 bases). CDR3 size: 13 residues. Germline loops: CDR1 MNHEY, CDR2 SMNVEV (reference sequence). The V end lost 6 bases, the J end lost 0 bases, and 7 bases lay between the germline ends. CDR3 protein: CASRRTSTDTQYF. The CDR3, as DNA: TGTGCCAGCAGACGGACTAGCACAGATACGCAGTATTTT.

This rearrangement joins TRBV30 to TRBJ1-6; the match to TRBD1 covers 7 bases. There are 11 residues in the CDR3. Germline V gives CDR1 GTSNPN, CDR2 SVGIG (reference sequence). J gave up 15 bases and V 1 base, and 3 bases lay outside the gene matches. The CDR3 loop is CAWSDSGGLHF. The DNA for the CDR3 is TGTGCCTGGAGTGACTCAGGGGGCCTCCACTTT. The entire variable domain, with the rest obtained from reference TRBV30 and TRBJ1-6, is as follows: SQTIHQWPATLVQPVGSPLSLECTVEGTSNPNLYWYRQAAGRGLQLLFYSVGIGQISSEVPQNLSASRPQDRQFILSSKKLLLSDSGFYLCAWSDSGGLHFGNGTRLTVT.

The chain employs TRBV7-2 and TRBJ2-2; 10 bases match TRBD1. CDR1 SGHTA and CDR2 FQGNSA come from the germline V gene. J lost 6 bases, V lost 2 bases, and 12 bases had no gene match. The length of the CDR3 is 18 residues. The DNA of the CDR3 is TGTGCCAGCAGCTTAAACAAAGTCGGGACAGGGGTGTCCGGGGAGCTGTTTTTT. Translated: CASSLNKVGTGVSGELFF.

CDR3 loop: CAITGGLTGELFF. As DNA, the CDR3 is TGTGCCATTACAGGGGGATTAACCGGGGAGCTGTTTTTT. This rearrangement joins TRBV28 to TRBJ2-2, with 8 bases that match TRBD1. V lost 10 bases and J lost 5; bases outside the gene matches: 6. Per the germline V gene, CDR1 is MDHEN and CDR2 is SYDVKM. This CDR3 is 13 amino acids long.

The genes are TRBV19 and TRBJ2-1; 7 bases agree with TRBD1. The CDR3 covers 13 residues. Germline trimming cut 6 bases from V and 4 bases from J; bases unmatched to any gene: 3. CDR1 is LNHDA and CDR2 is SQIVND in the germline V gene (reference sequence). Here the CDR3 DNA reads TGTGCCAGTAGCAGGGACAGATACAATGAGCAGTTCTTC. As protein: CASSRDRYNEQFF.

This sequence joins TRBV6-5 and TRBJ1-1; 7 bases match TRBD1. This CDR3 has 15 amino acids. Germline V gives CDR1 MNHEY, CDR2 SVGAGI. V lost 7 bases to trimming and J lost 7 bases; unmatched junction nucleotides: 15. CDR3 DNA: TGTGCCAGCACCCCAGGGGGGTTCCGGAGGGTTGAAGCTTTCTTT. This sequence encodes CASTPGGFRRVEAFF.

This chain joins TRBV19 and TRBJ2-4; 10 bases are shared with TRBD2. The junction had 7 bases not matched to a gene; V was cut back by 7 bases and J by 1 base. The CDR3 is 16 amino acids. The V gene's germline CDR1 is LNHDA and CDR2 SQIVND (reference sequence). The CDR3 loop is CASNISGGRAKNIQYF. The CDR3 DNA follows: TGTGCCAGTAACATTAGCGGGGGGAGGGCCAAAAACATTCAGTACTTC.

This clone was observed a single time. This chain links TRBV11-1 with TRBJ1-1; the match to TRBD1 covers 7 bases. The V and J ends lost 4 bases and 0 bases, in that order; junction bases with no gene match: 8. The CDR3 covers 16 residues. Germline-derived CDR1 and CDR2 are SGHAT and FQDESV (reference sequence). The CDR3 reads CASSSGGGGLNTEAFF. Here the CDR3 DNA reads TGTGCCAGCAGCTCAGGGGGTGGGGGCTTGAACACTGAAGCTTTCTTT.

V usage is TRBV6-1 and J usage is TRBJ2-3; TRBD2 aligns across 10 bases. CDR1 and CDR2 from the germline V gene are MNHNS and SASEGT. This CDR3 is built from 18 residues. V shed 0 bases, J shed 3 bases, and the junction held 9 bases outside the gene matches. The DNA of the CDR3 is TGTGCCAGCAGTGAAGCGGGACTAGCGAACGGCGGGACAGATACGCAGTATTTT. Protein sequence: CASSEAGLANGGTDTQYF.

By sample fraction, this clone is medium-sized (0.01 to 0.1%). V and J are TRBV29-1 and TRBJ2-7, with D perhaps matching TRBD2 (5 bases). Trimming shortened V by 7 bases and J by 4 bases, and 23 bases separated the two germline ends. In germline, CDR1 is SQVTM, CDR2 ANQGSEA. CDR3 size: 15 residues. CDR3 in DNA: TGCAGCGCCGGTAGTGGGAAGGCCAGGAGGTACGAGCAGTACTTC. Protein sequence: CSAGSGKARRYEQYF.

The chain carries TRBV7-8 and TRBJ1-3; possibly TRBD1 for D (5 bases). Trimming took 1 base from V and 7 from J, leaving 14 bases between them. The CDR3 runs 15 residues. The germline gives CDR1 SGHVS, CDR2 FQNEAQ. The CDR3 here is CASSLGTPFGNTIYF. CDR3 sequence (DNA): TGTGCCAGCAGCTTAGGGACACCTTTTGGTAACACCATATATTTT.

V gene TRBV19 combines with J gene TRBJ2-7; D remains unclear. The germline V and J ends were trimmed by 5 bases and 0 bases, with 11 bases remaining between them. CDR3 length: 14 residues. From germline, CDR1 is LNHDA and CDR2 SQIVND (reference sequence). The CDR3 DNA follows: TGTGCCAGTAGTCCAGCCCTAGGCTCCTACGAGCAGTACTTC. This encodes CASSPALGSYEQYF.

The chain uses TRBV13 and TRBJ2-7; 8 bases map to TRBD2. Germline CDR1 reads PRHDT; CDR2 reads FYEKMQ (reference sequence). J gave up 2 bases and V 3 bases, and 3 bases lay outside the gene matches. The CDR3 spans 14 residues. The CDR3 sequence is CASSLSGSTYEQYF. The CDR3 DNA follows: TGTGCCAGCAGCTTGAGCGGGAGTACCTACGAGCAGTACTTC.

CDR3 loop: CASSLRYRGDTEAFF. In DNA, the CDR3 is TGTGCCAGCAGCTTAAGGTACAGGGGGGACACTGAAGCTTTCTTT. V usage is TRBV5-4 and J usage is TRBJ1-1; TRBD1 agrees at 8 bases. CDR3 size: 15 residues. The germline CDR1 and CDR2 sequences are SGHNT and YYREEE (reference sequence). V trimming: 2 bases; J trimming: 3 bases; junction bases outside the gene matches: 6.

J is TRBJ1-2 and V is TRBV9; a weak D match, TRBD1 (6 bases). CDR1 is SGDLS, CDR2 YYNGEE, per germline. Trimming removed 4 bases at V and 3 bases at J, with 22 bases between. The CDR3 has 17 residues. The CDR3 here is CASSLPDDGGAHYGYTF. CDR3 nucleotide sequence: TGTGCCAGCAGCCTCCCCGACGATGGGGGGGCCCACTATGGCTACACCTTC.

This chain joins TRBV18 and TRBJ1-5; weak D call: TRBD1 (5 bases). The ends were cut back, 4 bases at V and 7 bases at J, with 14 bases in the middle. CDR1 KGHSH and CDR2 LQKENI come from the germline V gene. This CDR3 has 14 residues. CDR3 sequence: CASSRGGVDQPQHF. CDR3 in DNA: TGTGCCAGCTCACGGGGGGGGGTAGACCAGCCCCAGCATTTT.

Here the CDR3 reads CASSPQGTNEKLFF. The CDR3 DNA sequence: TGTGCCAGCTCACCACAGGGGACTAATGAAAAACTGTTTTTT. The chain recombines TRBV18 with TRBJ1-4; weak D call: TRBD1 (5 bases). The CDR3 has 14 amino acids. Per the germline V gene, CDR1 is KGHSH and CDR2 is LQKENI. V gave up 1 base and J gave up 2 bases, with 5 bases separating them.

V and J are TRBV19 and TRBJ1-3; D perhaps matches TRBD1 (5 bases). Germline V CDR1 and CDR2: LNHDA, SQIVND (reference sequence). The V gene lost 1 base and the J gene lost 4 bases, with 11 bases spanning the gap. The CDR3 is 15 residues long. The CDR3 sequence: CASSIAGQGGNTIYF. The CDR3 DNA sequence: TGTGCCAGTAGTATAGCTGGACAAGGGGGAAACACCATATATTTT.

The rearrangement uses TRBV27 and TRBJ2-2; 9 bases fit TRBD1. CDR3 length: 14 residues. Germline assignment: CDR1 MNHEY and CDR2 SMNVEV (reference sequence). J was trimmed by 8 bases and V by 6 bases; bases with no gene match: 7. CDR3 loop: CASSPGQGFGELFF. The CDR3 DNA follows: TGTGCCAGCAGCCCGGGACAGGGTTTTGGGGAGCTGTTTTTT.

The rearrangement links TRBV2 to TRBJ1-2; D remains unclear. The CDR3 runs 13 residues. The V end lost 7 bases, the J end lost 0 bases, and 9 bases lay between the germline ends. CDR1 is SNHLY, CDR2 FYNNEI, per germline. The DNA of the CDR3 is TGTGCCAGCATGGGCAGGCCTAACTATGGCTACACCTTC. Protein: CASMGRPNYGYTF.

The rearrangement joins TRBV6-1 to TRBJ2-2, with D possibly matching TRBD2 (6 bases). Between the trimmed V and J ends, which lost 4 bases and 0 bases, there was a span of 9 bases. The CDR3 has 15 amino acids. Looked up from germline, CDR1 is MNHNS and CDR2 is SASEGT. For the CDR3, the DNA is TGTGCCAGCAGTGGGGGACTGGCGAACACCGGGGAGCTGTTTTTT. This sequence encodes CASSGGLANTGELFF.

This chain uses TRBV15 with TRBJ1-2; a possible D gene is TRBD1 (6 bases). The V gene's germline CDR1 is LNHNV and CDR2 YYDKDF (reference sequence). The CDR3 runs to 15 residues. Trimming took 3 bases from V and 12 from J, leaving 23 bases between them. In nucleotides, the CDR3 is TGTGCCACCAGCAGGGATATTGACCAGGGGCGGAATGACACCTTC. Its translation is CATSRDIDQGRNDTF.